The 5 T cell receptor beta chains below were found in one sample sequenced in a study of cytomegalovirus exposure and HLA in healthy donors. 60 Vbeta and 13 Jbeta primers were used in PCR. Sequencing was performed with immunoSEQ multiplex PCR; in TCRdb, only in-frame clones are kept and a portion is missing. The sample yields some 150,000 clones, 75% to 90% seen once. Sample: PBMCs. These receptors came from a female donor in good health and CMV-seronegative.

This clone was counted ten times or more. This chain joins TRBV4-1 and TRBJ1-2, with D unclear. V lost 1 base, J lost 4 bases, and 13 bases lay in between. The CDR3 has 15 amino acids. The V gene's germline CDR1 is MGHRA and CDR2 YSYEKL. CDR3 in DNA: TGCGCCAGCAGCCAAGTTGCACAGCCTTTCTATGGCTACACCTTC. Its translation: CASSQVAQPFYGYTF.

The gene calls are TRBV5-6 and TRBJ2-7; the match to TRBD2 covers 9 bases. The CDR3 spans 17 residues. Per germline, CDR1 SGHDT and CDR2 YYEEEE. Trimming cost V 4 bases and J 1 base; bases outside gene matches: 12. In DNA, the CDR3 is TGTGCCAGCAGCCCGTGGGCTAGCGGGACCCATTCCTACGAGCAGTACTTC. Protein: CASSPWASGTHSYEQYF.

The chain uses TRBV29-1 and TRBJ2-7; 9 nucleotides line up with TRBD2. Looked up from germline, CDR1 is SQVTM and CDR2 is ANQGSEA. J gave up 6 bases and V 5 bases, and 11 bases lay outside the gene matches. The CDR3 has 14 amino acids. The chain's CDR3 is CSVFLAGRVLEQYF. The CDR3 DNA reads TGCAGCGTTTTCCTAGCGGGGAGGGTCCTCGAGCAGTACTTC.

The CDR3 loop is CASSQTLGQDTMTQFF. As DNA, the CDR3 is TGTGCCAGCAGCCAAACCCTTGGACAGGATACAATGACGCAGTTCTTC. This chain connects TRBV27 to TRBJ2-1, with 7 positions matching TRBD1. The CDR3 loop spans 16 amino acids. Germline assignment: CDR1 MNHEY and CDR2 SMNVEV (reference sequence). V dropped 6 bases and J dropped 12; count of bases not matched to a gene: 20.

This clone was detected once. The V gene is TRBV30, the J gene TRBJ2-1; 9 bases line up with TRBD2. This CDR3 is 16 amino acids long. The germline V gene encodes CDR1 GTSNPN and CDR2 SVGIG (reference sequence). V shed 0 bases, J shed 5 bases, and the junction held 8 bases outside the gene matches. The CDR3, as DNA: TGTGCCTGGAGTGTATACGCGGGAGGGCCGGACAATGAGCAGTTCTTC. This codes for CAWSVYAGGPDNEQFF.